Below are 5 T cell receptor beta chains sequenced from a single sample in a study of beta chain features in type 1 diabetes. Points from the study as a whole: Across all four CD4+ subsets, people with type 1 diabetes showed modestly shorter TCRB CDR3s.

Reverse transcribing all isolated RNA meant expressed TCRB transcripts were sequenced. Libraries were prepared by immunoSEQ multiplex PCR; TCRdb keeps only in-frame clonotypes and omits some of them. This sample carries about 120,000 clones, roughly 15% of them seen once, and the ten largest clones take over 2%. Antigens for these TCRs are unknown. The source material was central memory CD4+ T cells from blood. These receptors were collected from a man aged 25-45 years with type 1 diabetes.

This clone came up a few times. V is TRBV10-3 and J is TRBJ2-5; tentatively, D is TRBD2 (5 bases). The J call may be wrong; the DNA end is better matched by TRBJ2-7. CDR1 ENHRY and CDR2 SYGVKD come from the germline V gene. This CDR3 spans 14 amino acids. The CDR3 reads CAISESAANYEQYF. The CDR3 DNA is TGTGCCATCAGTGAATCAGCGGCCAACTACGAGCAGTACTTC.

The chain employs TRBV30 and TRBJ1-4; 7 positions match TRBD1. Per germline, CDR1 GTSNPN and CDR2 SVGIG (reference sequence). This CDR3 has 15 amino acids. J lost 3 bases, V lost 1 base, and 5 bases had no gene match. This CDR3 is CAWSDPGTANEKLFF. The CDR3 DNA follows: TGTGCCTGGAGTGACCCCGGGACAGCTAATGAAAAACTGTTTTTT.

As regards this clone: Other nucleotide sequences from this sample produce the same CDR3. The V and J genes are TRBV7-2 and TRBJ2-7, with a possible D match to TRBD2 (5 bases). The CDR3 consists of 15 residues. V lost 1 base, J lost 5 bases, and 15 bases lay in between. CDR1 SGHTA and CDR2 FQGNSA come from the germline V gene. CDR3 sequence reads: CASSLGITGFDEQYF. DNA of the CDR3: TGTGCCAGCAGCTTAGGTATTACGGGGTTCGACGAGCAGTACTTC.

The chain uses TRBV5-4 and TRBJ2-3; D not resolved. Germline CDR1 SGHNT, CDR2 YYREEE (reference sequence). Trimming removed 4 bases from V and 1 base from J, with 16 bases in between. The CDR3 has 16 residues. CDR3 loop: CASSQSDQLGTDTQYF. The DNA for the CDR3 is TGTGCCAGCAGCCAATCAGACCAGTTGGGCACAGATACGCAGTATTTT.

V usage is TRBV4-2 and J usage is TRBJ2-2; D remains ambiguous. The CDR3 loop spans 14 amino acids. Germline V CDR1 and CDR2: LGHNA, YNFKEQ. V was cut by 0 bases and J by 7 bases, with 9 bases left in between. The CDR3 sequence is CASSQDPGYGELFF. The CDR3 DNA reads as TGTGCCAGCAGCCAAGACCCCGGCTACGGGGAGCTGTTTTTT.